A single sample gave rise to the 16 T cell receptor beta chains below, sequenced in a study of blood T cell repertoires in COVID-19. Method: immunoSEQ multiplex PCR; TCRdb's copy keeps in-frame clones and lacks some. The repertoire holds about 480,000 clones, more than 85% seen once, with more than 4% in the top ten. Specimen: peripheral blood. Receptors originate from a woman aged 25 to 45 with acute or convalescent COVID-19.

The rearrangement uses TRBV29-1 and TRBJ2-7; tentatively, D is TRBD1 (6 bases). CDR1 SQVTM and CDR2 ANQGSEA come from the germline V gene. This CDR3 contains 10 residues. Deletions cut 5 bases from V and 8 bases from J, with 10 bases between. The CDR3 coding sequence is TGCAGCGTTTCTCAGGGGAAGCAGTACTTC. Its protein product is CSVSQGKQYF.

The chain is built from TRBV6-5 and TRBJ2-6; 7 bases are a match to TRBD1. The CDR3 runs 15 residues. Trimming cost V 4 bases and J 1 base; bases outside gene matches: 1. CDR1 and CDR2 (germline): MNHEY, SVGAGI. The CDR3 DNA reads as TGTGCCAGCAGTTTCAGGGGGTCTGGGGCCAACGTCCTGACTTTC. Residues: CASSFRGSGANVLTF.

The chain carries TRBV27 and TRBJ1-5, with a possible D match to TRBD1 (5 bases). The CDR3 is 18 amino acids. Germline loops: CDR1 MNHEY, CDR2 SMNVEV (reference sequence). Deletions cut 2 bases from V and 2 bases from J, with 19 bases between. The CDR3 DNA sequence: TGTGCCAGCAGTTTAAGCGGGTCCGGGATCAGGGGCAATCAGCCCCAGCATTTT. Translation gives CASSLSGSGIRGNQPQHF.

V is TRBV28 and J is TRBJ2-6, with a tentative D call TRBD1 (5 bases). Looked up from germline, CDR1 is MDHEN and CDR2 is SYDVKM. The V end was cut by 8 bases, the J end by 4 bases, with 18 bases between. There are 16 residues in the CDR3. The CDR3 spells CASHQEGQRGANVLTF. The CDR3 DNA follows: TGTGCCAGCCACCAGGAAGGACAACGAGGGGCCAACGTCCTGACTTTC.

This clone was seen only a few times. The V call is TRBV3-1 (or the pseudogene TRBV3-2), the J call TRBJ2-3; TRBD1 agrees at 9 bases. Germline V gene sequence: CDR1 LGHDT, CDR2 YNNKEL (reference sequence). The CDR3 spans 14 residues. V shed 8 bases and J 4 bases; nucleotides not matched to a gene: 7. The CDR3 spells CASLGTGSSDTQYF. The DNA for the CDR3 is TGTGCCAGCCTCGGGACAGGGAGTTCAGATACGCAGTATTTT.

The gene calls are TRBV4-1 and TRBJ1-2, with D tentatively TRBD1 (5 bases). Per the germline V gene, CDR1 is MGHRA and CDR2 is YSYEKL. This CDR3 has 17 residues. V lost 0 bases and J 8 bases, leaving 22 bases between the germline ends. CDR3 nucleotides: TGCGCCAGCAGCCAAGAAGGCTTGGTTGAAGGGGCCGCCGGCTACACCTTC. This sequence encodes CASSQEGLVEGAAGYTF.

The genes are TRBV7-9 and TRBJ2-1, with TRBD2 identical over 14 bases. The germline gives CDR1 SEHNR, CDR2 FQNEAQ (reference sequence). There are 16 residues in the CDR3. The V segment lost 5 bases and the J segment 7 bases; nucleotides outside the gene matches: 7. The CDR3 is CASSLGLAGGWNEQFF. CDR3 sequence (DNA): TGTGCCAGCAGCCTTGGACTAGCGGGGGGTTGGAATGAGCAGTTCTTC.

The chain couples TRBV7-9 to TRBJ2-7; D might be TRBD2 (6 bases). CDR1 is SEHNR and CDR2 is FQNEAQ in the germline V gene (reference sequence). The CDR3 contains 16 residues. V gave up 1 base and J gave up 2 bases, with 15 bases separating them. The CDR3 region is CASSLVGRRGAYEQYF. In DNA, the CDR3 is TGTGCCAGCAGCTTAGTAGGTCGGCGGGGTGCCTACGAGCAGTACTTC. Looking up the rest from reference TRBV7-9 and TRBJ2-7 gives the full variable domain: DTGVSQNPRHKITKRGQNVTFRCDPISEHNRLYWYRQTLGQGPEFLTYFQNEAQLEKSRLLSDRFSAERPKGSFSTLEIQRTEQGDSAMYLCASSLVGRRGAYEQYFGPGTRLTVT.

CDR3 protein: CASSESVGPNTDTQYF. The CDR3 nucleotides are TGCGCCAGCAGTGAGTCTGTGGGGCCGAACACAGATACGCAGTATTTT. This chain links TRBV10-1 with TRBJ2-3, with D perhaps TRBD1 (5 bases). Germline V gene lookup returns CDR1 WNHNN and CDR2 SYGVQD (reference sequence). The CDR3 contains 16 residues. V lost 0 bases, J lost 2 bases, and 12 bases lay in between.

CDR3: CASRRGMSTEAFF. The CDR3, as DNA: TGTGCCAGCCGCAGGGGCATGAGCACTGAAGCTTTCTTT. The chain couples TRBV2 to TRBJ1-1, with a weak D call TRBD1 (6 bases). V was shortened by 8 bases and J by 4 bases, with 14 bases between the two germline ends. Germline V gives CDR1 SNHLY, CDR2 FYNNEI. This CDR3 is built from 13 residues. The full variable domain, its missing parts supplied by reference TRBV2 and TRBJ1-1, is EPEVTQTPSHQVTQMGQEVILRCVPISNHLYFYWYRQILGQKVEFLVSFYNNEISEKSEIFDDQFSVERPDGSNFTLKIRSTKLEDSAMYFCASRRGMSTEAFFGQGTRLTVV.

The CDR3 region is CASSLPGTSSTEQFF. CDR3 nucleotides: TGCGCCAGCAGCCTACCCGGGACTAGTTCCACTGAGCAGTTCTTC. The chain recombines TRBV5-1 with TRBJ2-1, with 8 positions matching TRBD2. The CDR3 runs to 15 residues. J lost 9 bases, V lost 4 bases, and 12 bases had no gene match. Germline assignment: CDR1 SGHRS and CDR2 YFSETQ.

The chain joins TRBV12-3 or TRBV12-4 to TRBJ2-7; tentatively, D is TRBD1 (5 bases). Trimming shortened V by 3 bases and J by 2 bases, and 8 bases separated the two germline ends. CDR3 length equals 13 residues. The CDR3 DNA sequence: TGTGCCAGCAGTTTCAGGGTACCCTACGAGCAGTACTTC. Amino acid sequence: CASSFRVPYEQYF.

This clone came up a few times. This chain connects TRBV7-9 to TRBJ1-6, with D hard to call. The CDR3 has 16 amino acids. CDR1 and CDR2 (germline): SEHNR, FQNEAQ (reference sequence). The V end lost 5 bases, the J end lost 0 bases, and 11 bases lay between the germline ends. As DNA, the CDR3 is TGTGCCAGCAGCCCCTTATATTCCTCCTATAATTCACCCCTCCACTTT. This codes for CASSPLYSSYNSPLHF.

The chain joins TRBV10-2 to TRBJ2-7, with 12 bases matching TRBD2. The CDR3 extends over 15 amino acids. Germline-derived CDR1 and CDR2 are WSHSY and SAAADI. J gave up 2 bases and V 5 bases, and 4 bases lay outside the gene matches. CDR3 DNA: TGCGCCAGCAGTTACTCTAGCGGGGGGGCCTACGAGCAGTACTTC. Translating it yields CASSYSSGGAYEQYF.

This chain connects TRBV20-1 to TRBJ2-5; a possible D gene is TRBD2 (5 bases). Trimming stripped 3 bases from V and 2 bases from J, with 13 bases between. Germline loops: CDR1 DFQATT, CDR2 SNEGSKA (reference sequence). This CDR3 contains 14 residues. This chain's CDR3 is CSASRRQQQETQYF. CDR3 DNA: TGCAGTGCTAGTCGGAGGCAGCAACAAGAGACCCAGTACTTC.

This chain connects TRBV19 to TRBJ2-3, with D hard to call. Germline V gene sequence: CDR1 LNHDA, CDR2 SQIVND (reference sequence). With 7 bases removed from V and 0 bases from J, the gap between germline ends came to 11 bases. The CDR3 consists of 14 residues. This CDR3 reads CASKATRSTDTQYF. In DNA, the CDR3 is TGTGCCAGTAAAGCTACTCGTAGCACAGATACGCAGTATTTT.